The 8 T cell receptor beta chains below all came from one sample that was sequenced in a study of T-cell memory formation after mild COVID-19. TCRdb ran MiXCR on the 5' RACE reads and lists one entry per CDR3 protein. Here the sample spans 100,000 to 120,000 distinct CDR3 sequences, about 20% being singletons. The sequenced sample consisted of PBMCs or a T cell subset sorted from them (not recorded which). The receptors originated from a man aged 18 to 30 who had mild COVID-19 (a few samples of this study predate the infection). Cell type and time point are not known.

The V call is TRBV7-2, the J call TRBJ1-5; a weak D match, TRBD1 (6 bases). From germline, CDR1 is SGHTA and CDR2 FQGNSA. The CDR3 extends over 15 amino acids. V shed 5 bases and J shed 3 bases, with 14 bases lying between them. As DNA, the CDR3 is TGTGCCAGCAGCACCTCCGGGACACCCAATCAGCCCCAGCATTTT. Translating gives CASSTSGTPNQPQHF.

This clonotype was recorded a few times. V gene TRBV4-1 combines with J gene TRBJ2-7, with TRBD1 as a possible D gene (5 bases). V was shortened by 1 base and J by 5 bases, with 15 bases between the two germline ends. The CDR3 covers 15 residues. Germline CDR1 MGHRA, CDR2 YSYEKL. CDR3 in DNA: TGCGCCAGCAGCCAAGCAGGGTGGCAAACAAACGAGCAGTACTTC. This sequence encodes CASSQAGWQTNEQYF.

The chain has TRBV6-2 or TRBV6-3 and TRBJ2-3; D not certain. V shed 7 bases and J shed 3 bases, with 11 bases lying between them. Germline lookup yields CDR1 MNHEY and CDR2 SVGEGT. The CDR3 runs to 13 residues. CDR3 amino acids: CASTRSWTDTQYF. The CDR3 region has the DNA TGTGCCAGCACCCGATCATGGACAGATACGCAGTATTTT.

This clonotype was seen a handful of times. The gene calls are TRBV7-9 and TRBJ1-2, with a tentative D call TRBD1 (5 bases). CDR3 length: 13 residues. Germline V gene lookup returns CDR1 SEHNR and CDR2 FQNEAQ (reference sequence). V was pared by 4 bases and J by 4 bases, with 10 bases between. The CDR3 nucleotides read TGTGCCAGCAGCTCGACAGCCTCCTATGGCTACACCTTC. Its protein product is CASSSTASYGYTF.

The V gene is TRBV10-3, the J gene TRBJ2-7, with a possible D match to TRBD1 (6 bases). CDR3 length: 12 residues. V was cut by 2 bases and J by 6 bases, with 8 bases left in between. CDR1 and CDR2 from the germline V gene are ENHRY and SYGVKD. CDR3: CAISEPRGEQYF. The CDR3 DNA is TGTGCCATCAGTGAGCCCAGGGGCGAGCAGTACTTC.

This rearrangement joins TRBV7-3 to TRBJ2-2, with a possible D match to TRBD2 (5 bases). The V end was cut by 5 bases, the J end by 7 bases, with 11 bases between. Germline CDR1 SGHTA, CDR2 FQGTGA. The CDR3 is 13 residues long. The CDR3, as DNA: TGTGCCAGCAGCGCCGCCGGAGGCGGGGAGCTGTTTTTT. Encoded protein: CASSAAGGGELFF.

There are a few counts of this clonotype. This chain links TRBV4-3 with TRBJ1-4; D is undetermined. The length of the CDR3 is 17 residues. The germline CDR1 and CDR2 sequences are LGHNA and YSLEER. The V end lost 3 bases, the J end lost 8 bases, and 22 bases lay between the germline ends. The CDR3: CASSQGRNKVSLEKLFF. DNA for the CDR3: TGCGCCAGCAGCCAGGGCAGGAACAAAGTTAGCCTAGAAAAACTGTTTTTT.

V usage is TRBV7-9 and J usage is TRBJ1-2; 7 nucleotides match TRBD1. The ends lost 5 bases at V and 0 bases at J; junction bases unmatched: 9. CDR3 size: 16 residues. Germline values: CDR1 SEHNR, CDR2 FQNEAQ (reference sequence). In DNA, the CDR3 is TGTGCCAGCAGCATTCCCGACAGGGCAGCTAACTATGGCTACACCTTC. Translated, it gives CASSIPDRAANYGYTF.